This T cell receptor beta chain was identified in a study of T cell repertoires in cytomegalovirus infection. Study summary: CMV epitopes, recently identified HLA-C-restricted and well-studied HLA-B-restricted, were used.

Using its own MiXCR run on the reads, TCRdb lists one record per CDR3 protein. This table has roughly 990,000 distinct CDR3 sequences, roughly 31% appearing once. Concerning this clonotype: Antigen specificity is unknown.

Trimming stripped 6 bases from V and 8 bases from J, with 11 bases between. There are 12 residues in the CDR3. CDR1 and CDR2 (germline): SEHNR, FQNEAQ (reference sequence). The input for sequencing was cultured CD8+ T cells from PBMCs, taken from culture after CMV antigen stimulation. V usage is TRBV7-9 and J usage is TRBJ2-1, with D tentatively TRBD1 (5 bases). The TCR sequence derives from a human donor in good health (CMV status not recorded). Some clones in this sample may be carry-over from other donors' samples. The CDR3 loop reads CASRSQDYEQFF. For the CDR3, the DNA is TGTGCCAGCAGATCACAGGATTATGAGCAGTTCTTC.